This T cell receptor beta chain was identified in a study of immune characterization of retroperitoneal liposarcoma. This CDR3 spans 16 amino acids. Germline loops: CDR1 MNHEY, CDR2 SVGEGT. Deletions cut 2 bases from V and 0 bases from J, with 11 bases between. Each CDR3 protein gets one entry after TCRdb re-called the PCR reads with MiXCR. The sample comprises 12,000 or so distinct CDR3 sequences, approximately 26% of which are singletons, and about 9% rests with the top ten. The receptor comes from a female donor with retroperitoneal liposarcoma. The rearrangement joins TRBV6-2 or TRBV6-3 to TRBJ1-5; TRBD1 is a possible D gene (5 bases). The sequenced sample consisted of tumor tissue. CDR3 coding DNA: TGTGCCAGCAGTTACAGGGCAGGGTTTAGCAATCAGCCCCAGCATTTT. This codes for CASSYRAGFSNQPQHF.